This record looks at one T cell receptor (beta chain) sequence and its context. The antigen is undetermined. CDR3 size: 13 residues. V was shortened by 1 base and J by 4 bases, with 8 bases between the two germline ends. Germline CDR1 reads MGHRA; CDR2 reads YSYEKL. Method: immunoSEQ multiplex PCR; TCRdb's copy keeps in-frame clones and lacks some. This table holds 150,000 to 200,000 clones, 80% to 95% found once. This sample was taken from a study of T cell responses to AZD1222 COVID-19 vaccine. Study results and limitations: Nearly half of spike-specific TCRs reportedly go after variant regions that carry no mutations.

The material was peripheral blood, obtained on day 0 of AZD1222 vaccination. V and J are TRBV4-1 and TRBJ2-7; TRBD1 is a possible D gene (5 bases). The sequence derives from an adult in good health. The chain's CDR3 is CASSQVDRYEQYF. CDR3 coding DNA: TGCGCCAGCAGCCAAGTTGACAGATACGAGCAGTACTTC.